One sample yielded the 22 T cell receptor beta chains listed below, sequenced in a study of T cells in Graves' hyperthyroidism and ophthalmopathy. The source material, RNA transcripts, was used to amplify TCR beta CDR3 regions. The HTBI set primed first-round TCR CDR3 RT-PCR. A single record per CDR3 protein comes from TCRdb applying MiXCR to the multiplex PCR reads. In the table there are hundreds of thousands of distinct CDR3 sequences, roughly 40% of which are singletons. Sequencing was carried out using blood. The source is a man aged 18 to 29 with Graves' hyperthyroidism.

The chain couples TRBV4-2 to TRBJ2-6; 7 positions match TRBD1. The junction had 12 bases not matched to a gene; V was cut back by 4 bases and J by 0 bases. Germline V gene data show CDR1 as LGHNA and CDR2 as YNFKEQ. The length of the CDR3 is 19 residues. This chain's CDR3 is CASSLLGYRGNSGANVLTF. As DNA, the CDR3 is TGTGCCAGCAGCCTCCTGGGGTACAGGGGAAACTCTGGGGCCAACGTCCTGACTTTC.

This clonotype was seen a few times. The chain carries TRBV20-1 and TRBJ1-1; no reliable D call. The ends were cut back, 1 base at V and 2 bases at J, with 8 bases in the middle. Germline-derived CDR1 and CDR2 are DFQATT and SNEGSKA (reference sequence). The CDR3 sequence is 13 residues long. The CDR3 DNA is TGCAGTGCTAGAGTAGCAGGCAACACTGAAGCTTTCTTT. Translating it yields CSARVAGNTEAFF.

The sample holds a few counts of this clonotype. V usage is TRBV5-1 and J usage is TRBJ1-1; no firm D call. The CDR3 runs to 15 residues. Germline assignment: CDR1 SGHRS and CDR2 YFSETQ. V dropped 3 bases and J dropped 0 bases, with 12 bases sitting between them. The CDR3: CASSSLAGLNTEAFF. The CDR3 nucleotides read TGCGCCAGCAGCTCCTTGGCAGGCCTGAACACTGAAGCTTTCTTT.

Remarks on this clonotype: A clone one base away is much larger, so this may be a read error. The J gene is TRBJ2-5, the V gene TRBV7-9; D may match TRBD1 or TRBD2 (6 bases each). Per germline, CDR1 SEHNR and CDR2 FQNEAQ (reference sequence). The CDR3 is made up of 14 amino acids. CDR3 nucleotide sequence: TGTGTCAGCAGCTTAACGGGGGCTAGAGAGACCCAGTACTTC. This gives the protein CVSSLTGARETQYF.

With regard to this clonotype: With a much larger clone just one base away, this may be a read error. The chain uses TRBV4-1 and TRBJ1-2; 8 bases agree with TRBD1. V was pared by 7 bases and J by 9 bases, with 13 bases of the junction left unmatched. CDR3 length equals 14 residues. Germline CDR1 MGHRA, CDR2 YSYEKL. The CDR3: CASNHADRVDRYTF. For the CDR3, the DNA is TGCGCCAGCAACCATGCGGACAGGGTAGATCGCTACACCTTC.

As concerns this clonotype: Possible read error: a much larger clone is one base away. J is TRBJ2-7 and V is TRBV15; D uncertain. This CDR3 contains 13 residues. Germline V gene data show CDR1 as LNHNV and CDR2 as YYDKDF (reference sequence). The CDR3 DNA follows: TGTGCCGCCAGCAGAGATCGAAGAGACGAGCAGTACTTC. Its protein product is CAASRDRRDEQYF.

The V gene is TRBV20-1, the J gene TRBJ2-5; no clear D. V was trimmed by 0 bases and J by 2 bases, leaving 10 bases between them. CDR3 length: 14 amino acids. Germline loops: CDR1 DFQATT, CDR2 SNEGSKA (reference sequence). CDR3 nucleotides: TGCAGTGCTAGAGATCTGAGAAATCAAGAGACCCAGTACTTC. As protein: CSARDLRNQETQYF.

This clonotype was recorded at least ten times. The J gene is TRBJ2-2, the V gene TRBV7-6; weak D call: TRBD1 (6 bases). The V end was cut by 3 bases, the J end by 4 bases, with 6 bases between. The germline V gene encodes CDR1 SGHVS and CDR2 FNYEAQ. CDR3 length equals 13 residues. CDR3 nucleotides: TGTGCCAGCAGCTTCAGGGGCACCGGGGAGCTGTTTTTT. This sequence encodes CASSFRGTGELFF.

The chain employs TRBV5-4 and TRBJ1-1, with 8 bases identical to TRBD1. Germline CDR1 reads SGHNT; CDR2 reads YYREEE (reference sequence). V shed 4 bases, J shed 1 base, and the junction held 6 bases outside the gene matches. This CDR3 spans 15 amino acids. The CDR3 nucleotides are TGTGCCAGCAGCCCGGGGGACAGGTGGAACACTGAAGCTTTCTTT. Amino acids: CASSPGDRWNTEAFF.

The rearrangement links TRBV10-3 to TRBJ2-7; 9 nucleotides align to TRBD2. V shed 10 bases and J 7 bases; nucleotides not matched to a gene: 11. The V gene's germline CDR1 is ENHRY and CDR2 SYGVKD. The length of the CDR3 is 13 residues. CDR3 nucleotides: TGTGCCACCGCTAGCGGGATGGCCTCGGAGCAGTACTTC. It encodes CATASGMASEQYF.

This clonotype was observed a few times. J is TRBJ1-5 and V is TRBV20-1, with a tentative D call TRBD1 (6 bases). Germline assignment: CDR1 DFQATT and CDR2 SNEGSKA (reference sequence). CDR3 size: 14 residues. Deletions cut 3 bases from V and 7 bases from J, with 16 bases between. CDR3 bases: TGCAGTGCTAGCCCCCGGGGGGCTGGGCAGCCCCAGCATTTT. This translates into CSASPRGAGQPQHF.

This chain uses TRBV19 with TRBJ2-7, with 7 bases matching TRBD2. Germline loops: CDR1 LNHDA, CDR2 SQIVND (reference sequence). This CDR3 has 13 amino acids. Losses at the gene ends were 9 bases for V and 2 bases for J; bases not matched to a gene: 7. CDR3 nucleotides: TGTGCCAGCGCCGGCGGACTAGCCTACGAGCAGTACTTC. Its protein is CASAGGLAYEQYF.

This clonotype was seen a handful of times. The CDR3, as DNA: TGCAGTGCTAGAGATCCAGCCCAGGGAGCTCAGCCCCAGCATTTT. Amino acid sequence: CSARDPAQGAQPQHF. The J gene is TRBJ1-5, the V gene TRBV20-1, with a tentative D call TRBD1 (5 bases). V gave up 0 bases and J gave up 6 bases, with 15 bases separating them. The CDR3 runs to 15 residues. CDR1 is DFQATT, CDR2 SNEGSKA, per germline (reference sequence).

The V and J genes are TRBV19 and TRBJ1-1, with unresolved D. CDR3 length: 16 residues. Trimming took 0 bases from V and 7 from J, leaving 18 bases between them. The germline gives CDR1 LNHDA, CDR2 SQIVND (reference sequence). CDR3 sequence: CASSIDLTVRGYEAFF. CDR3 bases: TGTGCCAGTAGTATAGATCTAACAGTCCGAGGATATGAAGCTTTCTTT.

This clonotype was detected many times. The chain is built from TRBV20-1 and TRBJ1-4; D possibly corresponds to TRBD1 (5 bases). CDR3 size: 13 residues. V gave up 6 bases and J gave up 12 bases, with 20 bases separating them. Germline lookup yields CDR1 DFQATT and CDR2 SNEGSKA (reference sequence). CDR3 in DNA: TGCAGTGCCAGGGACGCCCAGGGAGTTGAACTGTTTTTT. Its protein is CSARDAQGVELFF.

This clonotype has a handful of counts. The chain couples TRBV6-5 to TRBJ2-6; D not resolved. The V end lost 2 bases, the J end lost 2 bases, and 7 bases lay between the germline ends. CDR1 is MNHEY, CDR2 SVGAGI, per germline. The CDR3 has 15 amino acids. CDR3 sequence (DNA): TGTGCCAGCAGTTACCTGGGGACTGGGGCCAACGTCCTGACTTTC. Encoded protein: CASSYLGTGANVLTF.

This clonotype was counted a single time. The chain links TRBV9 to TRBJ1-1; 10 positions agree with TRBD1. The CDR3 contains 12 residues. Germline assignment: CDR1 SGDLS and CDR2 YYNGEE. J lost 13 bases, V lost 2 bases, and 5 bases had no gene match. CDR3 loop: CASSVSGQGGFF. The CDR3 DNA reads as TGTGCCAGCAGCGTGTCAGGACAGGGGGGTTTCTTT.

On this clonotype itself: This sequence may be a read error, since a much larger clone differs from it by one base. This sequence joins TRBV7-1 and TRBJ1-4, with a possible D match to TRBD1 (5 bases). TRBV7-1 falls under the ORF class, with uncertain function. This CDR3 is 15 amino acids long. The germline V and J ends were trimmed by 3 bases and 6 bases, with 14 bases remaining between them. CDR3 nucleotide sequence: TGTGCCAGCAGCTCGCTGACAGTCGGAGATGAAAAACTGTTTTTT. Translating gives CASSSLTVGDEKLFF.

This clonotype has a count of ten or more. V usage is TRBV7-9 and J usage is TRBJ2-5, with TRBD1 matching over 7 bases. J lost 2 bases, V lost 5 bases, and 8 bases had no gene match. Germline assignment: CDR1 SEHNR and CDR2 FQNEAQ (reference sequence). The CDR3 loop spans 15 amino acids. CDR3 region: CASSRGPGQQETQYF. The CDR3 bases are TGTGCCAGCAGCAGGGGGCCGGGACAGCAAGAGACCCAGTACTTC.

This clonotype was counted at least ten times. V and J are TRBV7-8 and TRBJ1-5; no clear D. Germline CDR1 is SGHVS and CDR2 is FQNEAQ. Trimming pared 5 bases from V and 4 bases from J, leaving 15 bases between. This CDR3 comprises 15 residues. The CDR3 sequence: CASSHNWGGNQPQHF. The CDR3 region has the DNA TGTGCCAGCAGCCATAACTGGGGTGGGAATCAGCCCCAGCATTTT.

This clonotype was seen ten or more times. Written as DNA, the CDR3 is TGTGCCACCAGCAGAGACAGGGAAGTCATCGGGGAGCTGTTTTTT. Protein sequence: CATSRDREVIGELFF. This chain links TRBV15 with TRBJ2-2; a possible D gene is TRBD1 (5 bases). CDR1 is LNHNV and CDR2 is YYDKDF in the germline V gene (reference sequence). The V end lost 0 bases, the J end lost 7 bases, and 12 bases lay between the germline ends. This CDR3 is 15 amino acids long.

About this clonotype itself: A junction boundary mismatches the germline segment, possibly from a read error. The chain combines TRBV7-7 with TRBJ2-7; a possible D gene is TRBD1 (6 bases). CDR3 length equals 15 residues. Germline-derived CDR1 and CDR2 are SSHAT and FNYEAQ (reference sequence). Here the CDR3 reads CASSYSRDKSYEQYF. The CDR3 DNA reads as TGTGCTAGCAGCTATAGCCGGGACAAATCCTACGAGCAGTACTTC.